This T cell receptor (beta chain) derives from a study of tissue T cells after allogeneic stem cell transplantation. Profiling relied on immunoSEQ multiplex PCR, and the TCRdb table lists in-frame clones only, not all of them. The sample consists of 8,000 to 8,500 clones, 40% to 60% of them appearing once. With respect to this clone: Antigen unknown. The germline and genes are mouse ones. The CDR3 end is not reached by the read, which stops 1 residue before it; the germline J gene fills it in.

Findings and caveats of the study: The patient cohort was small and clinically heterogeneous, with limited sampling depth. Within patients, tissue anatomy strongly shaped TCR repertoire composition.

With 5 bases removed from V and 2 bases from J, the gap between germline ends came to 10 bases. This CDR3 has 15 amino acids. Germline-derived CDR1 and CDR2 are KGHPV and FQNQEV (reference sequence). Time point here: mouse harvest day 7 after allogeneic transplant. The graft held 10^6 splenic CD5+ T cells and 10^7 T-cell-depleted bone marrow cells. The clonotype originates from a female BALB/c mouse given C57BL/6 T cells with graft-versus-host disease after an allogeneic hematopoietic cell transplant. This chain joins TRBV26 and TRBJ1-6; possible D gene TRBD1, 6 bases. TRBJ1-6 is marked as an open reading frame, function uncertain. Sequencing input: gut tissue. The part of the CDR3 DNA that was read is TGTGCCAGCAGTTCCGGGACAACCTATAATTCGCCCCTCTAC. Translation: CASSSGTTYNSPLY. The CDR3 in its entirety is CASSSGTTYNSPLYF.